Listed here is a single TCR beta chain. Its antigen is currently unknown. Germline CDR1 and CDR2: MDHEN and SYDVKM. CDR3 size: 18 residues. V dropped 7 bases and J dropped 2; count of bases not matched to a gene: 12. The data derive from a study of T cell responses to AZD1222 COVID-19 vaccine. Overall study results and limits: Repertoires were collected only later (after the peak T cell response had occurred). Donor demographics were predominantly white British with a female majority; clonal diversity may be underestimated.

It was second doses at about 4 or about 12 weeks that were pooled. Sequenced by immunoSEQ multiplex PCR; TCRdb stores in-frame clones only, minus some. The table records roughly 120,000 clones, 85% to 95% of them present only once. This TCR derives from an adult who received the AZD1222 COVID-19 vaccine. V usage is TRBV28 and J usage is TRBJ1-6, with 9 bases fitting TRBD1. The specimen comprised peripheral blood, sampled 28 days after the second AZD1222 dose. The CDR3 DNA is TGTGCCAGCACTCCTCCGGGACAGGGAAGACCCTATAATTCACCCCTCCACTTT. Amino acids: CASTPPGQGRPYNSPLHF. The full variable domain, in which reference TRBV28 and TRBJ1-6 provide the parts outside the CDR3, is DVKVTQSSRYLVKRTGEKVFLECVQDMDHENMFWYRQDPGLGLRLIYFSYDVKMKEKGDIPEGYSVSREKKERFSLILESASTNQTSMYLCASTPPGQGRPYNSPLHFGNGTRLTVT.